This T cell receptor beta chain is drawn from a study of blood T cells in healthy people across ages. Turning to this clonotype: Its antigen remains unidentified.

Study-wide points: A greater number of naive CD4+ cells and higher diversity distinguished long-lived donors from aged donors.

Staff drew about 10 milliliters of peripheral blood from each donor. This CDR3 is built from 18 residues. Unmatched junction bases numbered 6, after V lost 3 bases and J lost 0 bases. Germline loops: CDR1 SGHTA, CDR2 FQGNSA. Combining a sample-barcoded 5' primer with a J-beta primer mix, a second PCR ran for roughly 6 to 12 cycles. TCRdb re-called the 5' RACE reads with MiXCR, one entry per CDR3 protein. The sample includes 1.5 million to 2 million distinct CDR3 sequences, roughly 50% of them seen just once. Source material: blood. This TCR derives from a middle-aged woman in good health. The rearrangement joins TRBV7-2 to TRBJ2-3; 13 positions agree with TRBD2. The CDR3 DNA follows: TGTGCCAGCAGCTTGCTTCGGACTAGCGGGGGTAGCACAGATACGCAGTATTTT. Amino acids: CASSLLRTSGGSTDTQYF. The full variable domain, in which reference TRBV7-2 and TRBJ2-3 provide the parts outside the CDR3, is GAGVSQSPSNKVTEKGKDVELRCDPISGHTALYWYRQSLGQGLEFLIYFQGNSAPDKSGLPSDRFSAERTGGSVSTLTIQRTQQEDSAVYLCASSLLRTSGGSTDTQYFGPGTRLTVL.